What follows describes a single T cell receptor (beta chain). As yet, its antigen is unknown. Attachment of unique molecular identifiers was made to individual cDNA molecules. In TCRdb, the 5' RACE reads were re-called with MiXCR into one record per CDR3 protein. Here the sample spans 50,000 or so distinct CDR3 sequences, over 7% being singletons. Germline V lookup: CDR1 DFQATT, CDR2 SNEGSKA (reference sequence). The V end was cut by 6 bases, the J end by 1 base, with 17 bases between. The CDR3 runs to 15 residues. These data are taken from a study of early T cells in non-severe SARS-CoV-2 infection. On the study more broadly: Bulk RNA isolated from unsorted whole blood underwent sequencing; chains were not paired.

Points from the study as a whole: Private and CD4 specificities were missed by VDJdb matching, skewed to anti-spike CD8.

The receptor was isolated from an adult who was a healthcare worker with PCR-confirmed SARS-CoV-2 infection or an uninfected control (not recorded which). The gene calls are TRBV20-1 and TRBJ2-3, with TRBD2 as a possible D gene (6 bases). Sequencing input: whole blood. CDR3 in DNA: TGCAGTGCCGTACAAACGGGGGAGCGCACAGATACGCAGTATTTT. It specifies CSAVQTGERTDTQYF.